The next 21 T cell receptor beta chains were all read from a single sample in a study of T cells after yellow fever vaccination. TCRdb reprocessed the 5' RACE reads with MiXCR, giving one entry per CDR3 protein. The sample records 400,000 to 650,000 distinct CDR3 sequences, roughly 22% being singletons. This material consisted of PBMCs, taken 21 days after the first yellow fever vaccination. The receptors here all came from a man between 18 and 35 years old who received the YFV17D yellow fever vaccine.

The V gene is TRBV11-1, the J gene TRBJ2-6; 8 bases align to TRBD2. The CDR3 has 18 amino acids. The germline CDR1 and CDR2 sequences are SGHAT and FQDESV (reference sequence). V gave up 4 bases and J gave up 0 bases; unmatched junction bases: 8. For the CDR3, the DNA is TGTGCCAGCAGCTCGAAGCGGGGGACCTACTCTGGGGCCAACGTCCTGACTTTC. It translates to CASSSKRGTYSGANVLTF. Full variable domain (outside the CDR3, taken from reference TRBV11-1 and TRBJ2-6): EAEVAQSPRYKITEKSQAVAFWCDPISGHATLYWYRQILGQGPELLVQFQDESVVDDSQLPKDRFSAERLKGVDSTLKIQPAELGDSAMYLCASSSKRGTYSGANVLTFGAGSRLTVL.

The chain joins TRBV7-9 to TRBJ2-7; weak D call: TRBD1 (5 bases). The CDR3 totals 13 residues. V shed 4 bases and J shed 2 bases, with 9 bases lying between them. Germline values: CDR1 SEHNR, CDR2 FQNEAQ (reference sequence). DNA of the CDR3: TGTGCCAGCAGCTCCGGACATACCTACGAGCAGTACTTC. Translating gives CASSSGHTYEQYF.

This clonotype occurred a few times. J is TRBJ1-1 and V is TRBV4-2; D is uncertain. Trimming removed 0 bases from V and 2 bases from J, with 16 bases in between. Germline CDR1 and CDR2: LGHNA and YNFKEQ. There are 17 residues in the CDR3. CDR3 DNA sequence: TGTGCCAGCAGCCAAGATAAGTCTCGCGGGGTCAACACTGAAGCTTTCTTT. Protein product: CASSQDKSRGVNTEAFF.

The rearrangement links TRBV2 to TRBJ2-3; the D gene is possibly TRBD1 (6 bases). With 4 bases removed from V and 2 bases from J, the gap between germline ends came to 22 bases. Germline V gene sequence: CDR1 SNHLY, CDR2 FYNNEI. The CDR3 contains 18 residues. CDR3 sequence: CASSGPGLGQLFTDTQYF. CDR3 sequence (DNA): TGTGCCAGCAGTGGACCGGGGTTGGGACAACTCTTCACAGATACGCAGTATTTT.

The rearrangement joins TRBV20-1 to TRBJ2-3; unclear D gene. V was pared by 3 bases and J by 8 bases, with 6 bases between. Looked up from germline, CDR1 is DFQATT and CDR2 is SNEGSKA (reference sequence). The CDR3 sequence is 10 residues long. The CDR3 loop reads CSASQSTQYF. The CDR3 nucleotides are TGCAGTGCTAGCCAGAGTACGCAGTATTTT.

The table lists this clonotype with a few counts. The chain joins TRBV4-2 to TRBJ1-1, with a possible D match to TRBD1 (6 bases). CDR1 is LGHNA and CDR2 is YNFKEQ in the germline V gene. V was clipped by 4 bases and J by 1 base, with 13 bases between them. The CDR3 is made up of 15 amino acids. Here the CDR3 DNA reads TGTGCCAGCAGCCCGCGACAGGCCACGAACACTGAAGCTTTCTTT. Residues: CASSPRQATNTEAFF.

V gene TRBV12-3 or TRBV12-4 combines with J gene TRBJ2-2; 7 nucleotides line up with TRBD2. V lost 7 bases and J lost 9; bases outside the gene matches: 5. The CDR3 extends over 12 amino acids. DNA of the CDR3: TGTGCCAGCACCCCGGGGGGAAGGGAGCTGTTTTTT. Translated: CASTPGGRELFF.

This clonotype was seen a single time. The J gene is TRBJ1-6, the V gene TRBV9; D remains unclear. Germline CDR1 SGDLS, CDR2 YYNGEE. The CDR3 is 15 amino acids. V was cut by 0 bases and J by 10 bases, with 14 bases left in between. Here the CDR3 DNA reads TGTGCCAGCAGCGTAGTACCCACAGACAAGTCACCCCTCCACTTT. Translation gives CASSVVPTDKSPLHF.

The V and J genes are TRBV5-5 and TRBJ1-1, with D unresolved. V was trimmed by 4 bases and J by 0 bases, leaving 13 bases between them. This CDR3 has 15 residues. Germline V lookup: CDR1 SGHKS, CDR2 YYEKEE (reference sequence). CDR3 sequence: CASSLGSPMNTEAFF. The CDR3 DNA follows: TGTGCCAGCAGCCTCGGGTCCCCCATGAACACTGAAGCTTTCTTT.

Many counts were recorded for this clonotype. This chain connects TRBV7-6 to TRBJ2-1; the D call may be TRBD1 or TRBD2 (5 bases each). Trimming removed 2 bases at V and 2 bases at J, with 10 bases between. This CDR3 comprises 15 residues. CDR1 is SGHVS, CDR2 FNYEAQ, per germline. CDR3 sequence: CASSLSGGTYNEQFF. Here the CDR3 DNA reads TGTGCCAGCAGCTTATCTGGGGGTACCTACAATGAGCAGTTCTTC.

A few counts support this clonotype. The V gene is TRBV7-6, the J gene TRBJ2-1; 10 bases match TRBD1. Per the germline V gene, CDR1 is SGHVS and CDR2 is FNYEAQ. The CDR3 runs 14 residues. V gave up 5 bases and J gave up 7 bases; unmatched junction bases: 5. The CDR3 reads CASSQVDRGNEQFF. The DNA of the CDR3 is TGTGCCAGCAGCCAAGTGGACAGGGGGAATGAGCAGTTCTTC.

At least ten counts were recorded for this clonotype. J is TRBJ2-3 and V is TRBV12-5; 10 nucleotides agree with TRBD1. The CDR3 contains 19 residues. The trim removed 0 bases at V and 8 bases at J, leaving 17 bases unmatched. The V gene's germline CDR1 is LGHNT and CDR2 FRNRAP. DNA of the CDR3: TGTGCTAGTGGTTTGGTATTGGCGCTCCCGGACAGGGGGTCGGGTACGCAGTATTTT. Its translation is CASGLVLALPDRGSGTQYF.

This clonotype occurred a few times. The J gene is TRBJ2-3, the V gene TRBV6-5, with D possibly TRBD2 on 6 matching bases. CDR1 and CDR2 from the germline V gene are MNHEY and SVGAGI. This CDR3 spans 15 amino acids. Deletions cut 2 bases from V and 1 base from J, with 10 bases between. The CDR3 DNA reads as TGTGCCAGCAGTTACCTAGGACTACGCACAGATACGCAGTATTTT. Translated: CASSYLGLRTDTQYF.

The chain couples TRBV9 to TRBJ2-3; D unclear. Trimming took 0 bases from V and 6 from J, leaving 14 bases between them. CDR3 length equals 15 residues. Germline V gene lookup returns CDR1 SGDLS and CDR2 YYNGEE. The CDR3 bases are TGTGCCAGCAGCGTAGCTGGAGCCCTACCGGATACGCAGTATTTT. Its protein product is CASSVAGALPDTQYF.

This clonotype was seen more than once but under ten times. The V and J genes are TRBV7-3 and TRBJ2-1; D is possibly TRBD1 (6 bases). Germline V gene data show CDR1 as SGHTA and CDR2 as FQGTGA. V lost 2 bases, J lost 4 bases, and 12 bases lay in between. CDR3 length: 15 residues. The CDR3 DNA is TGTGCCAGCAGCTTAGGGGGCCTGAATTACAATGAGCAGTTCTTC. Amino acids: CASSLGGLNYNEQFF.

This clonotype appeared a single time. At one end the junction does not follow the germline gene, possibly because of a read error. As DNA, the CDR3 is TGCGCCAGCAGCTTGGCCGGGACTAGTTACACTGAGCAGTTCTTC. It is translated as CASSLAGTSYTEQFF. The chain is built from TRBV5-1 and TRBJ2-1, with 8 bases matching TRBD2. CDR3 length equals 15 residues. In germline, CDR1 is SGHRS, CDR2 YFSETQ.

CDR3 loop: CAISGRRSTDTQYF. CDR3 bases: TGTGCCATCAGCGGGAGGAGGAGCACAGATACGCAGTATTTT. The genes are TRBV10-3 and TRBJ2-3; TRBD2 aligns across 7 bases. V gave up 6 bases and J gave up 0 bases; unmatched junction bases: 3. Germline lookup yields CDR1 ENHRY and CDR2 SYGVKD. The CDR3 has 14 amino acids.

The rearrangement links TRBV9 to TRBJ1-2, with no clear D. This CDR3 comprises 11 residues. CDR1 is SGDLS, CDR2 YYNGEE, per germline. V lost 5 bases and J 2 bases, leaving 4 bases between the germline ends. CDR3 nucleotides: TGTGCCAGCAGGACCAACTATGGCTACACCTTC. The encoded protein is CASRTNYGYTF. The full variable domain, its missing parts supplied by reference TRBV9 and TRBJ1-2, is DSGVTQTPKHLITATGQRVTLRCSPRSGDLSVYWYQQSLDQGLQFLIQYYNGEERAKGNILERFSAQQFPDLHSELNLSSLELGDSALYFCASRTNYGYTFGSGTRLTVV.

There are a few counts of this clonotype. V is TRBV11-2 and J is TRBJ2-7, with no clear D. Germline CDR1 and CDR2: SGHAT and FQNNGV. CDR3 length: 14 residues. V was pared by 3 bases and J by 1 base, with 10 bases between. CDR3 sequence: CASSLGRVSYEQYF. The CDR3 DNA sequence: TGTGCCAGCAGCTTGGGTCGGGTTTCCTACGAGCAGTACTTC.

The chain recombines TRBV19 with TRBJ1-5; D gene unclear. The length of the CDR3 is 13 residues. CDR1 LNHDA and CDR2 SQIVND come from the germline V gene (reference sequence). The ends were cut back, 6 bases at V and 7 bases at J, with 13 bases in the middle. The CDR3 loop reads CASSPIGCQPQHF. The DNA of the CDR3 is TGTGCCAGTAGCCCCATCGGGTGCCAGCCCCAGCATTTT.

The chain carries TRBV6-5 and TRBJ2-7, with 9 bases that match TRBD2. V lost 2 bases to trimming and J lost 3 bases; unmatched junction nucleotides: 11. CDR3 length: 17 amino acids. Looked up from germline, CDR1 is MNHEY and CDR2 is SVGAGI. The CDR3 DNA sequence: TGTGCCAGCAGTTACCTCCCGACTAGCGGATCCTTCTACGAGCAGTACGTC. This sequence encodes CASSYLPTSGSFYEQYV.